These 2 T cell receptor beta chains came from one sample sequenced in a study of OX40 agonist ivuxolimab in advanced cancers. Generated by immunoSEQ multiplex PCR, the TCRdb table keeps only in-frame clones and is missing some. The sample consists of about 59,000 clones, 87% of them appearing once. This sample comprised CD4+ or CD8+ T cells sorted from blood, obtained in a trial of the OX40 agonist ivuxolimab. These receptors originate from an adult with an advanced solid tumor such as melanoma, head and neck, liver or kidney cancer.

This clone was observed a few times. V and J are TRBV5-5 and TRBJ2-1; D gene unclear. The CDR3 is 16 residues long. Germline values: CDR1 SGHKS, CDR2 YYEKEE (reference sequence). The V and J ends lost 3 bases and 6 bases respectively, with 19 bases between them. The CDR3, as DNA: TGTGCCAGCAGCTCCCTGACCGCCGCCCAGTCCAATGAGCAGTTCTTC. This codes for CASSSLTAAQSNEQFF.

This clone was detected a few times. This sequence joins TRBV30 and TRBJ1-1; D call uncertain. CDR1 and CDR2 (germline): GTSNPN, SVGIG (reference sequence). V was pared by 2 bases and J by 0 bases, with 7 bases between. There are 13 residues in the CDR3. The CDR3 sequence: CAWSLRVNTEAFF. CDR3 nucleotides: TGTGCCTGGAGTCTGCGGGTGAACACTGAAGCTTTCTTT. Full variable domain (remainder filled in from reference TRBV30 and TRBJ1-1): SQTIHQWPATLVQPVGSPLSLECTVEGTSNPNLYWYRQAAGRGLQLLFYSVGIGQISSEVPQNLSASRPQDRQFILSSKKLLLSDSGFYLCAWSLRVNTEAFFGQGTRLTVV.